This is a list of T cell receptor beta chains from one sample in a study of T cells after yellow fever vaccination. TCRdb itself ran the 5' RACE reads through MiXCR, one entry per CDR3 protein. The sample holds roughly 250,000 distinct CDR3 sequences, 13% seen once. The specimen was CD4+ T cells sorted from PBMCs, collected 45 days after the yellow fever booster vaccination. The receptors derive from a man younger than 45 who received the YFV17D yellow fever vaccine. Each CDR3 is given with its conserved first and last residue. D genes are given only for firm matches. The size field is filled for only some rows; it gives once, few, many or a size class.

clone size: few
J gene: TRBJ1-1
V gene: TRBV5-1
D gene: -
CDR3 protein: CASSLRGGGSEAFF
CDR3 DNA: TGCGCCAGCAGCTTGAGAGGGGGTGGTTCTGAAGCTTTCTTT

clone size: -
J gene: TRBJ2-5
V gene: TRBV12-3/TRBV12-4
D gene: TRBD2
CDR3 protein: CASRRLAGVLRETQYF
CDR3 DNA: TGTGCCAGCAGACGACTAGCGGGAGTTTTAAGAGAGACCCAGTACTTC

clone size: many
J gene: TRBJ2-1
V gene: TRBV7-2
D gene: -
CDR3 protein: CASSLDPGRNEQFF
CDR3 DNA: TGTGCCAGCAGCTTAGATCCGGGACGCAATGAGCAGTTCTTC

clone size: few
J gene: TRBJ2-5
V gene: TRBV20-1
D gene: TRBD2
CDR3 protein: CSAILAEQQETQYF
CDR3 DNA: TGCAGTGCTATACTAGCGGAGCAACAAGAGACCCAGTACTTC

clone size: -
J gene: TRBJ2-3
V gene: TRBV29-1
D gene: -
CDR3 protein: CSVEVGGEPDTQYF
CDR3 DNA: TGCAGCGTTGAGGTCGGGGGTGAACCCGATACGCAGTATTTT

clone size: -
J gene: TRBJ2-7
V gene: TRBV24-1
D gene: TRBD1
CDR3 protein: CATGTGRYEQYF
CDR3 DNA: TGTGCCACCGGGACAGGAAGATACGAGCAGTACTTC

clone size: -
J gene: TRBJ1-1
V gene: TRBV11-2
D gene: -
CDR3 protein: CASSATSNTEAFF
CDR3 DNA: TGTGCCAGCAGCGCTACATCGAACACTGAAGCTTTCTTT

clone size: few
J gene: TRBJ1-5
V gene: TRBV12-3/TRBV12-4
D gene: -
CDR3 protein: CASSLGQPNQPQHF
CDR3 DNA: TGTGCCAGCAGTCTAGGACAGCCCAATCAGCCCCAGCATTTT

clone size: -
J gene: TRBJ2-1
V gene: TRBV7-2
D gene: -
CDR3 protein: CASDLMISSYNEQFF
CDR3 DNA: TGTGCCAGTGATCTCATGATAAGCTCCTACAATGAGCAGTTCTTC

clone size: -
J gene: TRBJ2-7
V gene: TRBV28
D gene: TRBD1
CDR3 protein: CASSFSLWTGGVEQYF
CDR3 DNA: TGTGCCAGCAGTTTTTCCCTATGGACAGGGGGCGTCGAGCAGTACTTC

clone size: few
J gene: TRBJ2-1
V gene: TRBV25-1
D gene: -
CDR3 protein: CASSADRTIDEQFF
CDR3 DNA: TGTGCCAGCAGTGCGGACAGGACTATCGATGAGCAGTTCTTC

clone size: -
J gene: TRBJ1-6
V gene: TRBV7-8
D gene: TRBD1
CDR3 protein: CASSLIGGQSNSPLHF
CDR3 DNA: TGTGCCAGCAGCTTAATAGGGGGACAGTCTAATTCACCCCTCCACTTT

clone size: -
J gene: TRBJ1-1
V gene: TRBV29-1
D gene: TRBD1
CDR3 protein: CSAQGGSPFRNTEAFF
CDR3 DNA: TGCAGCGCCCAGGGGGGCTCGCCCTTTCGGAACACTGAAGCTTTCTTT

clone size: many
J gene: TRBJ2-1
V gene: TRBV28
D gene: -
CDR3 protein: CASRRPGAVNEQFF
CDR3 DNA: TGTGCCAGCAGGCGCCCCGGGGCGGTGAATGAGCAGTTCTTC

clone size: few
J gene: TRBJ2-5
V gene: TRBV18
D gene: -
CDR3 protein: CASSPLGRQKQETQYF
CDR3 DNA: TGTGCCAGCTCACCACTTGGGAGACAGAAACAAGAGACCCAGTACTTC

clone size: -
J gene: TRBJ1-1
V gene: TRBV5-1
D gene: -
CDR3 protein: CASSPLGGLNTEAFF
CDR3 DNA: TGCGCCAGCAGCCCCCTGGGGGGATTGAACACTGAAGCTTTCTTT

clone size: -
J gene: TRBJ2-6
V gene: TRBV5-1
D gene: -
CDR3 protein: CASSSYLSGANVLTF
CDR3 DNA: TGCGCCAGCAGCTCTTACCTCTCTGGGGCCAACGTCCTGACTTTC

clone size: few
J gene: TRBJ2-6
V gene: TRBV4-2
D gene: TRBD2
CDR3 protein: CASSQEGTRSGANVLTF
CDR3 DNA: TGTGCCAGCAGCCAAGAAGGGACTAGGTCTGGGGCCAACGTCCTGACTTTC

clone size: few
J gene: TRBJ2-2
V gene: TRBV6-5
D gene: -
CDR3 protein: CASSYFLGSSAGELFF
CDR3 DNA: TGTGCCAGCAGTTACTTTTTAGGGAGTTCGGCCGGGGAGCTGTTTTTT

clone size: many
J gene: TRBJ1-1
V gene: TRBV29-1
D gene: -
CDR3 protein: CSYRRGGGITEAFF
CDR3 DNA: TGCAGCTACCGACGGGGGGGGGGTATTACTGAAGCTTTCTTT

clone size: few
J gene: TRBJ2-5
V gene: TRBV5-1
D gene: TRBD1
CDR3 protein: CASSRDRGVQETQYF
CDR3 DNA: TGCGCCAGCAGCCGGGACAGGGGGGTCCAAGAGACCCAGTACTTC

clone size: -
J gene: TRBJ2-5
V gene: TRBV3-1
D gene: -
CDR3 protein: CASSRRESGETQYF
CDR3 DNA: TGTGCCAGCAGTAGACGGGAGTCGGGAGAGACCCAGTACTTC